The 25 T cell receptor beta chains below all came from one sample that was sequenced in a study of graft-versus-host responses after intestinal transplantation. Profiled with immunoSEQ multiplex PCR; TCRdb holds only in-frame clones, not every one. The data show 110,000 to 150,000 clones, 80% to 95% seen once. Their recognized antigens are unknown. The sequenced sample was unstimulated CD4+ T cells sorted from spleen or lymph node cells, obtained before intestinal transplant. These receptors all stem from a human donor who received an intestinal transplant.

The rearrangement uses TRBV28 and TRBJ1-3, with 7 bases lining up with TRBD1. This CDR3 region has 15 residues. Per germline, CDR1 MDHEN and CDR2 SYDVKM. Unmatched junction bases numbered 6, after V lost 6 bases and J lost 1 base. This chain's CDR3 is CASRFAGGSGNTIYF. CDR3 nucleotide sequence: TGTGCCAGCAGGTTTGCAGGGGGGTCTGGAAACACCATATATTTT.

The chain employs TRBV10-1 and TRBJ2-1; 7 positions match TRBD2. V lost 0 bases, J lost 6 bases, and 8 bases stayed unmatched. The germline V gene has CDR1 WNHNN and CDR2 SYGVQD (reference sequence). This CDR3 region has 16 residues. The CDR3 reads CASSESYASGSNEQFF. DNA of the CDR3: TGCGCCAGCAGTGAGTCTTATGCTAGCGGTTCCAATGAGCAGTTCTTC.

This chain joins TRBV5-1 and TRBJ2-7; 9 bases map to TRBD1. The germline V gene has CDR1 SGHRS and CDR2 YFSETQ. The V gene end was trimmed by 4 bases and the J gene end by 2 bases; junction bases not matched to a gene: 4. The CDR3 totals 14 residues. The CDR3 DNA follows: TGCGCCAGCAGCATAGGACAGGGGCCCTACGAGCAGTACTTC. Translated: CASSIGQGPYEQYF.

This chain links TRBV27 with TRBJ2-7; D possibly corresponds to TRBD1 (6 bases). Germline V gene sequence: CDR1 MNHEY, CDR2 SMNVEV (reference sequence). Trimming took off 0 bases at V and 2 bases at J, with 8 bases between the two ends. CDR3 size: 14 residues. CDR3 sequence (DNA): TGTGCCAGCAGTTTATCGTCAGGGGCCTACGAGCAGTACTTC. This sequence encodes CASSLSSGAYEQYF.

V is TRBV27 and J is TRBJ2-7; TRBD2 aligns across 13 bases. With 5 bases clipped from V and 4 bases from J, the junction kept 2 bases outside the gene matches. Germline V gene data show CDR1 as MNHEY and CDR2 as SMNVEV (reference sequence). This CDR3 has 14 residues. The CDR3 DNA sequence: TGTGCCAGCAGTCTGACTAGCGGGAGGTACGAGCAGTACTTC. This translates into CASSLTSGRYEQYF.

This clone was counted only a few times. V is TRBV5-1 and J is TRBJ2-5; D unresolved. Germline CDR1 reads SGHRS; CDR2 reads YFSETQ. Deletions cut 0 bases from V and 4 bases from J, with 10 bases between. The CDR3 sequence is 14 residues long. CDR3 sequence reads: CASSLGLVRETQYF. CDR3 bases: TGCGCCAGCAGCTTGGGGCTAGTCCGAGAGACCCAGTACTTC.

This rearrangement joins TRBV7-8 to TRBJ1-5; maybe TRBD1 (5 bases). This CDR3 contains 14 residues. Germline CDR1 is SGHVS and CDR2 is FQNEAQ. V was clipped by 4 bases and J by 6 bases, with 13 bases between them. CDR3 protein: CASSSSRETQPQHF. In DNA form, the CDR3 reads TGTGCCAGCAGCTCCTCCAGGGAGACTCAGCCCCAGCATTTT. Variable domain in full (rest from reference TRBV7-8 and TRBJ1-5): GAGVSQSPRYKVAKRGQDVALRCDPISGHVSLFWYQQALGQGPEFLTYFQNEAQLDKSGLPSDRFFAERPEGSVSTLKIQRTQQEDSAVYLCASSSSRETQPQHFGDGTRLSIL.

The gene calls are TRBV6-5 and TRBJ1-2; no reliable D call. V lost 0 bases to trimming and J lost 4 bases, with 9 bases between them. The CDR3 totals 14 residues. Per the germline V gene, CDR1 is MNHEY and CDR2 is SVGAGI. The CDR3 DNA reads TGTGCCAGCAGTTACTCGCGGGTAACCTATGGCTACACCTTC. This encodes CASSYSRVTYGYTF.

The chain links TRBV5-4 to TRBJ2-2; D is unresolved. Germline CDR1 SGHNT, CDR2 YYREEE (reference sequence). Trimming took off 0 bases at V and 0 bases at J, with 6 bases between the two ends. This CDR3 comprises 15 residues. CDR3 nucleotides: TGTGCCAGCAGCTTGGGAGCTGCGAACACCGGGGAGCTGTTTTTT. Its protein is CASSLGAANTGELFF.

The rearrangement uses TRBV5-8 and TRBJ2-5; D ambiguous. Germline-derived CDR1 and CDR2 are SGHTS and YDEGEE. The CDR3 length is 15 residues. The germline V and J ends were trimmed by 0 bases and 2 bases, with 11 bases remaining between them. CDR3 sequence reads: CASSLDRHQQETQYF. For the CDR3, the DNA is TGTGCCAGCAGCTTGGACCGACACCAACAAGAGACCCAGTACTTC.

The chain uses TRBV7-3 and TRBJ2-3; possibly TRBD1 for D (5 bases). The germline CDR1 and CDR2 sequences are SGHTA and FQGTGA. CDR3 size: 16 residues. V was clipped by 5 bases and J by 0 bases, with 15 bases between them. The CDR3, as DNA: TGTGCCAGCAGCGCTACAGGCGTTACTAGCACAGATACGCAGTATTTT. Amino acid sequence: CASSATGVTSTDTQYF.

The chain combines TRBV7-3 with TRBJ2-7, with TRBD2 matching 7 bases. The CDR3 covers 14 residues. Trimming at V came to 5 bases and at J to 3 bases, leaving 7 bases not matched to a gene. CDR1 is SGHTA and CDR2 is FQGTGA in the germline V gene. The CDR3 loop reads CASSRYRGDYEQYF. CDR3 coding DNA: TGTGCCAGCAGCCGATACCGGGGGGACTACGAGCAGTACTTC.

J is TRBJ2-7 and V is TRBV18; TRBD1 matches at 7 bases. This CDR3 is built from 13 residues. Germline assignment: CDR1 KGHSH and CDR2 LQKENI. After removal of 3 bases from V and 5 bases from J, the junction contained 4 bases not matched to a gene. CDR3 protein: CASSPRDRDEQYF. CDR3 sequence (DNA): TGTGCCAGCTCACCCAGAGACAGGGACGAGCAGTACTTC.

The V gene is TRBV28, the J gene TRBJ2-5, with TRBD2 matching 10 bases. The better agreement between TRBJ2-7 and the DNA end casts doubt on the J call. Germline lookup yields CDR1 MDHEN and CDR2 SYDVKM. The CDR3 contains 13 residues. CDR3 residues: CASRLAGDYEQYF. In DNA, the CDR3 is TGTGCCAGCAGGCTAGCGGGAGACTACGAGCAGTACTTC.

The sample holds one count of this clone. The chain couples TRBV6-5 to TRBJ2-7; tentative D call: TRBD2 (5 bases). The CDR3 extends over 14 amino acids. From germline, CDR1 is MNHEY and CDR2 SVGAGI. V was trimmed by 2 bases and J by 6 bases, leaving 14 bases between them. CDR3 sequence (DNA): TGTGCCAGCAGTTACGCGAGGGAAGGTGGCGAGCAGTACTTC. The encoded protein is CASSYAREGGEQYF.

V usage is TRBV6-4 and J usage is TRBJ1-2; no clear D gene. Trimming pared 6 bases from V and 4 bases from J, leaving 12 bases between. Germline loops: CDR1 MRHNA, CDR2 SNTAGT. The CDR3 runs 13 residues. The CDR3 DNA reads TGTGCCAGCAGGACCGGGCCCCTCTATGGCTACACCTTC. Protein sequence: CASRTGPLYGYTF.

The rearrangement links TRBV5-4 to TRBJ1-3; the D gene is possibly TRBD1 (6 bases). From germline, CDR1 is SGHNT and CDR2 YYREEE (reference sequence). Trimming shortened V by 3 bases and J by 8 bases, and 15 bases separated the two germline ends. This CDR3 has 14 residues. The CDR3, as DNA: TGTGCCAGCAGCTCGCGAACCAGGGGTGACACCATATATTTT. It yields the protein CASSSRTRGDTIYF.

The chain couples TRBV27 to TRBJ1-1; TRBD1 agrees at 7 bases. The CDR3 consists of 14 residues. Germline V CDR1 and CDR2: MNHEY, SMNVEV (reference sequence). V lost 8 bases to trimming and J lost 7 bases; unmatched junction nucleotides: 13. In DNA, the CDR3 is TGTGCCAGCTGGGGAACAGGGGTTTTTAGTGAAGCTTTCTTT. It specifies CASWGTGVFSEAFF.

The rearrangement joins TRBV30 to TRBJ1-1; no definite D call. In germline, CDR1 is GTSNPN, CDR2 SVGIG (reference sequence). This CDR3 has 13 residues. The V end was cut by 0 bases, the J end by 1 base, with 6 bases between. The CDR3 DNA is TGTGCCTGGAGTGTACGTCAGAACACTGAAGCTTTCTTT. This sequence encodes CAWSVRQNTEAFF.

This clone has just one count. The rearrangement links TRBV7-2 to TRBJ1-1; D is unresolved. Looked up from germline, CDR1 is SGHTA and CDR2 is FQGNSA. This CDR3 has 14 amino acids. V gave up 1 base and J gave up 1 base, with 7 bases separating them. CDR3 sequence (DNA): TGTGCCAGCAGCTTAGGGCCAGGGAACACTGAAGCTTTCTTT. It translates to CASSLGPGNTEAFF.

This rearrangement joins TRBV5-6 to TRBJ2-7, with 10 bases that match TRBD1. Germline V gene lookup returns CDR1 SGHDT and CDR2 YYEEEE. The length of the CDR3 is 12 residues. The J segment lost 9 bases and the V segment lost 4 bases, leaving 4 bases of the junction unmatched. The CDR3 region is CASSRDRGGQYF. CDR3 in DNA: TGTGCCAGCAGCCGGGACAGGGGTGGGCAGTACTTC.

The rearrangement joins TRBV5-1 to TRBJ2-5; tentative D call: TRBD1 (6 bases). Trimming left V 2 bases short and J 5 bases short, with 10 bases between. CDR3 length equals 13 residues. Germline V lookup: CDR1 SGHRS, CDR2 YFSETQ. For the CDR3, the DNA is TGCGCCAGCAGCTTACAGGGTACCGAGACCCAGTACTTC. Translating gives CASSLQGTETQYF. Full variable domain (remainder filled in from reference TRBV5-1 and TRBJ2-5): KAGVTQTPRYLIKTRGQQVTLSCSPISGHRSVSWYQQTPGQGLQFLFEYFSETQRNKGNFPGRFSGRQFSNSRSEMNVSTLELGDSALYLCASSLQGTETQYFGPGTRLLVL.

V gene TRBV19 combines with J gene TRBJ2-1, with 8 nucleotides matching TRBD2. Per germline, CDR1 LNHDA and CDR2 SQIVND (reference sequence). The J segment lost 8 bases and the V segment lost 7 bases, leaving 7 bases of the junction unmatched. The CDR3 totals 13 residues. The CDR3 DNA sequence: TGTGCCAGTAACGGCGGGAGGAGAGATGAGCAGTTCTTC. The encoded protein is CASNGGRRDEQFF.

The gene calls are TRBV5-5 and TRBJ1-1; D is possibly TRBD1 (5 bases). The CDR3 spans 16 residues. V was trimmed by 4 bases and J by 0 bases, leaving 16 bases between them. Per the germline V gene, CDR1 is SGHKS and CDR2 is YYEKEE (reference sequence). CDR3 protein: CASSALTRVMNTEAFF. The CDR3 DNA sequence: TGTGCCAGCAGCGCACTAACCAGGGTCATGAACACTGAAGCTTTCTTT.

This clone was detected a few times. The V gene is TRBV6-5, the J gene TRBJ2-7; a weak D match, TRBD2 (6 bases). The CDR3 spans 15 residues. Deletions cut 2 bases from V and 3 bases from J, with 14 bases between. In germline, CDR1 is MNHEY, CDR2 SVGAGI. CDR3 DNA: TGTGCCAGCAGTTACGAAGGGGTGGGGGGCTACGAGCAGTACTTC. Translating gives CASSYEGVGGYEQYF.